Listed below are T cell receptor beta chains from one sample, sequenced in a study of blood T cell repertoires in COVID-19. TCRdb's table, derived via immunoSEQ multiplex PCR, lists solely in-frame clones and lacks some. This table holds about 68,000 clones, about three quarters found once. The sample consisted of peripheral blood. The receptors come from a human donor in a cohort sampled during active COVID-19. CDR3s include the opening cysteine and the closing phenylalanine or tryptophan. A D gene is named only where the DNA matches it firmly. Some rows have no size entry. The others give once, few or many, or a class for an expanded clone.

>TRBD2|once|TRBV2|TRBJ2-5
TGTGCCAGCAGTTGGTTTGGCGGGGGGAGGGAGACCCAGTACTTC
CASSWFGGGRETQYF
>NA|once|TRBV12-3/TRBV12-4|TRBJ2-3
TGTGCCAGCAGATCGTACACAGATACGCAGTATTTT
CASRSYTDTQYF
>NA|few|TRBV2|TRBJ1-4
TGTGCCAGCAGTGGGTCGGAGTCAACTAATGAAAAACTGTTTTTT
CASSGSESTNEKLFF
>TRBD1|few|TRBV19|TRBJ1-5
TGTGCCAGTAGTCCAACAGGGGCCGGCAATCAGCCCCAGCATTTT
CASSPTGAGNQPQHF
>NA|NA|TRBV5-1|TRBJ2-3
TGCGCCAGCAGCTTGGGTCCAGGCGCTAGCACAGATACGCAGTATTTT
CASSLGPGASTDTQYF
>NA|NA|TRBV6-1|TRBJ1-2
TGTGCCAGCAGTGAGCGGTTAGGCGAGTGGGATGGCTACACCTTC
CASSERLGEWDGYTF
>TRBD1|NA|TRBV16|TRBJ2-7
TGTGCCAGCAGCCCCTTTCTCGGACAGGCCTACGAGCAGTACTTC
CASSPFLGQAYEQYF
>TRBD2|NA|TRBV3-1/TRBV3-2|TRBJ2-1
TGTGCCAGCAGCCAAGATAGGGCGGGAGGTCAGTTCTTC
CASSQDRAGGQFF
>TRBD2|once|TRBV11-2|TRBJ2-7
TGTGCCAGCAGCTTATTTAGCTCATCACAGGTAGCGGGAGGGCGGGAGCAGTACTTC
CASSLFSSSQVAGGREQYF
>TRBD1|NA|TRBV5-1|TRBJ1-6
TGCGCCAGCAGCTTGGCCGACAGGGTCGGTTCACCCCTCCACTTT
CASSLADRVGSPLHF
>TRBD1|NA|TRBV28|TRBJ2-5
TGTGCCAGCAGTTCCGGACAGGGTCAAGAGACCCAGTACTTC
CASSSGQGQETQYF
>TRBD1|once|TRBV6-1|TRBJ1-6
TGTGCCAGCAGTGAAGGAGGGGGACAGGGGTTTTCACCCCTCCACTTT
CASSEGGGQGFSPLHF
>NA|NA|TRBV5-4|TRBJ2-5
TGTGCCAGCAGCCGCTGGGGGGGGCACCAAGAGACCCAGTACTTC
CASSRWGGHQETQYF
>TRBD1|NA|TRBV19|TRBJ2-7
TGTGCCAGTAGGCGGACAGGGGGCGTCGAGCAGTACTTC
CASRRTGGVEQYF
>NA|NA|TRBV5-4|TRBJ2-1
TGTGCCAGCAGCCAACAGGGATCCCTCTACAATGAGCAGTTCTTC
CASSQQGSLYNEQFF
>TRBD1|NA|TRBV28|TRBJ2-2
TGTGCCTCACAACAGGGGTTGACCGGGGAGCTGTTTTTT
CASQQGLTGELFF
>TRBD1|NA|TRBV6-2/TRBV6-3|TRBJ2-6
TGTGCCAGCAGCTCTTCCGGGACAGGTCCTAGAGTCGGGGCCAACGTCCTGACTTTC
CASSSSGTGPRVGANVLTF
>NA|NA|TRBV10-3|TRBJ2-7
TGTGCCATCAGTGAGTCGGGGCAGCCCTACGAGCAGTACTTC
CAISESGQPYEQYF
>NA|NA|TRBV2|TRBJ2-6
TGTGCCAGCAGTCAGTCTGGGGCCAACGTCCTGACTTTC
CASSQSGANVLTF
>TRBD1|once|TRBV5-1|TRBJ1-1
TGCGCCAGCAGCCCTGGGACAGCCGTTGAAGCTTTCTTT
CASSPGTAVEAFF
>TRBD2|NA|TRBV5-1|TRBJ2-3
TGCGCCAGCAGCTTGGGAACTAGCGGGGGCGTCACAGATACGCAGTATTTT
CASSLGTSGGVTDTQYF
>NA|NA|TRBV3-1/TRBV3-2|TRBJ1-5
TGTGCCAGCAGCCTGACAACAGACGTGGGTCAGCCCCAGCATTTT
CASSLTTDVGQPQHF
>NA|NA|TRBV9|TRBJ2-3
TGTGCCAGCAGCGTTAGAGACTCGCTCGGCACAGATACGCAGTATTTT
CASSVRDSLGTDTQYF
>NA|NA|TRBV6-1|TRBJ2-1
TGTGCCAGCAGTGAAGCCCGCAGGGCCGGGGGCAATGAGCAGTTCTTC
CASSEARRAGGNEQFF
>NA|NA|TRBV2|TRBJ1-2
TGTGCCAGCAGTGCTCGGGTTGCCTATGGCTACACCTTC
CASSARVAYGYTF
>NA|NA|TRBV10-3|TRBJ2-3
TGTGCCATTGGCCCGGGGGATACGCAGTATTTT
CAIGPGDTQYF
>NA|NA|TRBV5-1|TRBJ2-3
TGCGCCAGCAGCGGGGGCCCCCAAACTCTCGATACGCAGTATTTT
CASSGGPQTLDTQYF
>TRBD2|NA|TRBV3-1/TRBV3-2|TRBJ2-2
TGTGCCAGCAGCCCCAAGCGGGGGGGCAAGAACACCGGGGAGCTGTTTTTT
CASSPKRGGKNTGELFF
>TRBD2|NA|TRBV2|TRBJ2-1
TGTGCCAGCAGTCGAAGAGCGGGGGGCTCCTACAATGAGCAGTTCTTC
CASSRRAGGSYNEQFF